Described below is a single T cell receptor beta chain sequence and its context. Antigen: not known. This sample was included in a study of neoadjuvant anti-PD-1 for oral cavity cancer. Across the whole study: Patients without progression received a fourth nivolumab dose around day 43, then surgical resection on days 50-56. The study, taken as a whole, reports: Higher pretreatment Treg/Th17 ratios tracked higher pretreatment blood clonality.

Stage II-IVA oral cavity squamous cell carcinoma was new and untreated by systemic or radiation therapy. The patients had HPV-negative, locally advanced oral cavity squamous cell carcinoma. Assay: immunoSEQ multiplex PCR; the TCRdb copy retains only in-frame clones and omits some. There are some 15,000 clones in the sample; 65% to 75% occur only once, and about 2% lies in the top ten. Germline lookup yields CDR1 MGHDK and CDR2 SYGVNS. Trimming shortened V by 3 bases and J by 2 bases, and 18 bases separated the two germline ends. The CDR3 covers 17 residues. V and J are TRBV25-1 and TRBJ2-3, with D perhaps TRBD1 or TRBD2 (5 bases each). This sample comprised PBMCs, obtained before nivolumab (anti-PD-1) treatment. The receptor's source is a person aged 35-79 years with oral cavity squamous cell carcinoma. The CDR3 reads CASSDPPGQLSTDTQYF. Written as DNA, the CDR3 is TGTGCCAGCAGTGATCCCCCGGGGCAACTATCCACAGATACGCAGTATTTT.